The source of this TCR beta chain is a study of blood T cell repertoires in COVID-19. Study-wide context: Sample material is recorded as cDNA or gDNA derived from T cells, B-cell-depleted T cells, or PBMCs.

Germline CDR1 SGHDT, CDR2 YYEEEE. With 4 bases removed from V and 0 bases from J, the gap between germline ends came to 14 bases. The CDR3 has 16 amino acids. The protocol was immunoSEQ multiplex PCR, while the TCRdb copy is restricted to in-frame clones and leaves out a portion. The sample holds about 170,000 clones, about 83% seen once. The sequence was collected from a woman in her 70s who had recovered from COVID-19. The chain links TRBV5-6 to TRBJ1-3; D not resolved. Sequenced: peripheral blood. The CDR3 DNA is TGTGCCAGCAGCGGGCTGGGCGCAGGCTCTGGAAACACCATATATTTT. This encodes CASSGLGAGSGNTIYF.